This paragraph reports one T cell receptor beta chain. The sample belongs to a study of blood T cell repertoires in COVID-19. Across the study: Samples representing acute and convalescent COVID-19 were sourced from the United States, Italy and Spain. T cells, B-cell-depleted T cells, or PBMCs supplied cDNA or gDNA.

V dropped 5 bases and J dropped 4 bases, with 15 bases sitting between them. The CDR3 extends over 15 amino acids. Looked up from germline, CDR1 is LNHDA and CDR2 is SQIVND (reference sequence). Original processing methods: Amplified reference gene primers provided the basis for estimating nucleated cell counts. Sequencing used immunoSEQ multiplex PCR; TCRdb keeps in-frame clones, though not all of them. The V and J calls and clone size come from that table; D and trimming were worked out from the DNA. The sample contains 250,000 to 400,000 clones, more than 70% of which appear only once. J is TRBJ1-3 and V is TRBV19; D gene unclear. The specimen was peripheral blood. The TCR originated in a woman in her twenties or thirties with COVID-19, enrolled during active disease. The CDR3 DNA is TGTGCCAGTAGTTCCCGCGGGGAGGTAGGAAACACCATATATTTT. Its translation is CASSSRGEVGNTIYF.